A single sample is the source of the 6 T cell receptor beta chains below, sequenced in a study of CD8 T cells in ankylosing spondylitis. Whole-study findings and limits: It appeared that ankylosing spondylitis blood was characterized by a TCR beta motif of roughly 8 highly homologous variants.

These receptors are not linked to any known antigen. TCRdb re-called the 5' RACE reads with MiXCR, one entry per CDR3 protein. Of hundreds of thousands of distinct CDR3 sequences in the sample, about 13% are singletons; the top ten hold around 7%. Sequencing input: blood, either unsorted or a sorted T cell fraction (not recorded which). The source of these receptors is a male donor with ankylosing spondylitis.

This chain connects TRBV9 to TRBJ2-1; 7 bases line up with TRBD2. This CDR3 has 16 residues. V lost 0 bases to trimming and J lost 2 bases; unmatched junction nucleotides: 5. The germline gives CDR1 SGDLS, CDR2 YYNGEE. Here the CDR3 reads CASSVEVGRTYNEQFF. CDR3 nucleotide sequence: TGTGCCAGCAGCGTAGAGGTCGGGAGGACCTACAATGAGCAGTTCTTC.

J is TRBJ2-2 and V is TRBV12-3 or TRBV12-4, with 7 bases aligning to TRBD2. After removal of 9 bases from V and 4 bases from J, the junction contained 8 bases not matched to a gene. CDR3 size: 14 residues. The CDR3 DNA follows: TGTGCCAGTCGAACGCGGGAGAGCACCGGGGAGCTGTTTTTT. Its protein product is CASRTRESTGELFF.

The CDR3 DNA reads TGTGCCAGTAGTATCCAGGTTGGGAACACTGAAGCTTTCTTT. Its protein product is CASSIQVGNTEAFF. The chain employs TRBV19 and TRBJ1-1; D gene ambiguous. This CDR3 spans 14 amino acids. V lost 3 bases and J 1 base, leaving 9 bases between the germline ends. Germline CDR1 LNHDA, CDR2 SQIVND (reference sequence).

This clonotype appeared a few times. CDR3 residues: CASSQGAGGDTQYF. The CDR3 region has the DNA TGTGCCAGCAGCCAAGGGGCCGGGGGAGATACGCAGTATTTT. This chain links TRBV3-1 with TRBJ2-3, with D possibly matching TRBD2 (6 bases). Trimming left V 1 base short and J 5 bases short, with 10 bases between. The CDR3 has 14 amino acids. Looked up from germline, CDR1 is LGHDT and CDR2 is YNNKEL (reference sequence).

The CDR3 bases are TGCAGTGCTTTGGAGAGAGGTAGCGGGAGAAACATTCAGTACTTC. This encodes CSALERGSGRNIQYF. The chain is built from TRBV20-1 and TRBJ2-4, with TRBD2 identical over 9 bases. CDR1 and CDR2 from the germline V gene are DFQATT and SNEGSKA (reference sequence). V was clipped by 5 bases and J by 6 bases; unmatched bases: 11. The CDR3 sequence is 15 residues long.

The CDR3 region has the DNA TGTGCCAGCAGCAACGGACAAAGCTCCTACAATGAGCAGTTCTTC. Its protein product is CASSNGQSSYNEQFF. The chain is built from TRBV11-2 and TRBJ2-1; TRBD1 might be the D (5 bases). Trimming shortened V by 5 bases and J by 0 bases, and 11 bases separated the two germline ends. The CDR3 consists of 15 residues. Germline-derived CDR1 and CDR2 are SGHAT and FQNNGV.